A selection of T cell receptor beta chains follows, all from one sample in a study of blood T cell repertoires in COVID-19. Data came from immunoSEQ multiplex PCR; TCRdb stores just in-frame clones and leaves some out. The table has around 71,000 clones, approximately 85% seen once; the top ten hold 4.5% to 5.5%. Sequencing was done on a sample of peripheral blood. All receptors come from an elderly man with acute or convalescent COVID-19. CDR3s include the opening cysteine and the closing phenylalanine or tryptophan.

v_gene	CDR3aa
TRBV28	CASSSGLETQYF
TRBV7-6	CASSADSGNQPQHF
TRBV7-9	CASSLAGEAETQYF
TRBV3-1/TRBV3-2	CASSQDRPGGVCEKLFF
TRBV3-1/TRBV3-2	CASSPLAGGQETQYF
TRBV20-1	CSVAAQETQYF
TRBV11-2	CASSFGGATEAFF
TRBV7-8	CASSLDRQRLDNSPLHF
TRBV5-4	CASSLGGRSSYNEQFF
TRBV7-2	CASSWRGVDTEAFF
TRBV4-3	CASSQIQGTGANVLTF
TRBV3-1/TRBV3-2	CASRVRGGETQYF
TRBV7-2	CASSLEVSGRYQPQHF
TRBV28	CASSLQRDYGYTF
TRBV29-1	CSVGPGLATDTQYF
TRBV7-2	CASSSLGLAGARPGEQYF
TRBV7-2	CASSLAATDDLTYEQYF
TRBV6-6	CASSYHSGRTGELFF
TRBV7-3	CASSLTGQPQETQYF
TRBV30	CAWRGSTEAFF
TRBV7-2	CASSLNGGEYGYTF
TRBV2	CAGQGNTKNIQYF
TRBV29-1	CSVEDEGQREQYF
TRBV9	CASSVRAGGETGELFF
TRBV19	CASSINRQNQPQHF
TRBV4-1	CASSQDDRVNTEAFF
TRBV7-2	CASSEKGGGIVYGYTF
TRBV6-5	CASTLGRPPYEQYF
TRBV3-1/TRBV3-2	CASSQTSGSVAGELFF
TRBV5-1	CASSLGTGTGDTEAFF
TRBV28	CASSIPSGSSGYEQYF
TRBV6-6	CASREPDSSYEQYF
TRBV7-3	CASSSTSGGEHEQYF
TRBV5-8	CASSPGTGKYSGELFF
TRBV5-1	CASSGTSTYNEQFF
TRBV28	CASSLQGAYNSPLHF
TRBV5-5	CASSHGLAGRINEKLFF
TRBV6-2/TRBV6-3	CASSYSYRQGAAYEQYF
TRBV10-2	CASRGNSYEQYF
TRBV18	CASSLSLLNTGELFF
TRBV11-2	CASRRISGGLETQYF
TRBV7-2	CASSPLVVAGVGELFF
TRBV10-3	CAISDSSFGGYNEQFF
TRBV6-1	CASSESSGLAGEETQYF
TRBV9	CASSAHPGGRGTNVDEQFF
TRBV28	CASRTGEFTDTQYF
TRBV6-5	CASRMGTGAYDTQYF
TRBV5-1	CASSLSLSYNEQFF
TRBV6-2/TRBV6-3	CASSYLRGQVQETQYF
TRBV19	CASRPQTTGTEAFF
TRBV9	CASSVTSGVDTGELFF